Listed below are T cell receptor beta chains from one sample, sequenced in a study of CD8+ T cells in alopecia areata. Produced via immunoSEQ multiplex PCR; TCRdb's table is partial and in-frame only. The data show about 130,000 clones, with almost 50% seen just once and approximately 18% held by the top ten. The sample here was CD8+ T cells sorted from blood, taken at week 0. The receptors were gathered from a human donor with alopecia areata. Each CDR3 is given with its conserved first and last residue. A D gene is named only where the DNA matches it firmly. Size is omitted from some rows. Given values are once, few, many or a class for expanded clones.

d_call | j_call | v_call | cdr3_length | clone_size | cdr3_nt | cdr3_aa
- | TRBJ1-1 | TRBV6-5 | 15 | few | TGTGCCAGCAGTTACCTCAACTCACTAAACACTGAAGCTTTCTTT | CASSYLNSLNTEAFF
- | TRBJ2-1 | TRBV27 | 15 | - | TGTGCCAGCGCGTCCGTCACAGCCCTTTACAATGAGCAGTTCTTC | CASASVTALYNEQFF
TRBD2 | TRBJ2-1 | TRBV30 | 14 | - | TGTGCCTGGAGTGTAAGCGGGGGTAGAGATGAGCAGTTCTTC | CAWSVSGGRDEQFF
TRBD2 | TRBJ2-3 | TRBV6-5 | 16 | - | TGTGCCAGCAGTTACTCACTAGCGGGGGAAACAGATACGCAGTATTTT | CASSYSLAGETDTQYF
TRBD2 | TRBJ2-7 | TRBV7-3 | 15 | few | TGTGCCAGCAGCCAAGGAGCGGGGGGCACATACGAGCAGTACTTC | CASSQGAGGTYEQYF
- | TRBJ2-5 | TRBV5-4 | 17 | - | TGTGCCAGCAGCTTGGAAGTAAAGGGACCCGAAGGGGAGACCCAGTACTTC | CASSLEVKGPEGETQYF
TRBD1 | TRBJ1-1 | TRBV2 | 15 | few | TGTGCCAGCAGTGAAGGGGCAGGGGGCTACACTGAAGCTTTCTTT | CASSEGAGGYTEAFF
TRBD1 | TRBJ1-2 | TRBV29-1 | 11 | - | TGCAGCGTGGACAGGGGGGGAGGCTACACCTTC | CSVDRGGGYTF
- | TRBJ1-1 | TRBV2 | 15 | - | TGTGCCAGCAGAGAAACGGACGGGTGGGCCACTGAAGCTTTCTTT | CASRETDGWATEAFF
- | TRBJ1-1 | TRBV7-3 | 12 | - | TGTGCCAGCAGCGAACGGGTCACTGAAGCTTTCTTT | CASSERVTEAFF
TRBD2 | TRBJ2-3 | TRBV11-2 | 17 | - | TGTGCCAGCAGCTCACAGGGGACTAGCCCTAGCACAGATACGCAGTATTTT | CASSSQGTSPSTDTQYF
- | TRBJ2-1 | TRBV27 | 13 | - | TGTGCCAGCAGTTTAGAGGGACCTAATGAGCAGTTCTTC | CASSLEGPNEQFF
TRBD1 | TRBJ1-1 | TRBV29-1 | 15 | few | TGCAGCGTTGAAGGCGGGGGACAGGTGAACACTGAAGCTTTCTTT | CSVEGGGQVNTEAFF
- | TRBJ2-7 | TRBV6-5 | 14 | few | TGTGCCAGCAGTTACTCGATGTTCGACTACGAGCAGTACTTC | CASSYSMFDYEQYF
TRBD1 | TRBJ1-1 | TRBV18 | 14 | few | TGTGCCAGCTCACCAGACAGGGATGGTACTGAAGCTTTCTTT | CASSPDRDGTEAFF
- | TRBJ1-2 | TRBV6-5 | 14 | - | TGTGCCAGCAGTTACCTGGGTTCCAACTATGGCTACACCTTC | CASSYLGSNYGYTF
TRBD1 | TRBJ1-1 | TRBV6-1 | 15 | - | TGTGCCAGCAGTGACCCCGGGACAGGGAACACTGAAGCTTTCTTT | CASSDPGTGNTEAFF
- | TRBJ1-2 | TRBV30 | 13 | - | TGTGCCTGGAGCCACGACGAACCGGCGAGCTACACCTTC | CAWSHDEPASYTF
- | TRBJ2-6 | TRBV30 | 20 | - | TGTGCCTGGAGTGTAAGGGCGCTATTGACCCACAGCTCTGGGGCCAACGTCCTGACTTTC | CAWSVRALLTHSSGANVLTF
- | TRBJ1-3 | TRBV29-1 | 14 | few | TGCAGCGTTGACCCAGGGCTCGCTGGAAACACCATATATTTT | CSVDPGLAGNTIYF
- | TRBJ2-7 | TRBV5-6 | 11 | few | TGTGCCAGCAGCTCATCCTACGAGCAGTACTTC | CASSSSYEQYF
- | TRBJ2-3 | TRBV13 | 13 | few | TGTGCCAGCAGCCAACCCAACACAGATACGCAGTATTTT | CASSQPNTDTQYF
- | TRBJ2-2 | TRBV29-1 | 15 | few | TGCAGCGTTCACAGCCAGGGGCTAAACACCGGGGAGCTGTTTTTT | CSVHSQGLNTGELFF
TRBD1 | TRBJ2-7 | TRBV11-2 | 15 | few | TGTGCCAGCAGCTGGTACAGGGGATCAACCTACGAGCAGTACTTC | CASSWYRGSTYEQYF
TRBD1 | TRBJ1-2 | TRBV10-3 | 14 | few | TGTGCCATCAGTGAGAATGGGGGACAGTATGGCTACACCTTC | CAISENGGQYGYTF
- | TRBJ2-1 | TRBV2 | 14 | few | TGTGCCAGCGTAGCGGACCCTCCTGCCGATGAGCAGTTCTTC | CASVADPPADEQFF
TRBD2 | TRBJ2-7 | TRBV27 | 15 | - | TGTGCCAGCAGTTTTGGGGGGGAAATTCCCTACGAGCAGTACTTC | CASSFGGEIPYEQYF
TRBD1 | TRBJ1-4 | TRBV7-9 | 17 | few | TGTGCCAGCAGCCTCGGGACAGGGATCTCAACTAATGAAAAACTGTTTTTT | CASSLGTGISTNEKLFF
- | TRBJ1-5 | TRBV9 | 14 | - | TGTGCCAGCAGCCCCGCGGGGAGCTATCAGCCCCAGCATTTT | CASSPAGSYQPQHF
- | TRBJ1-1 | TRBV29-1 | 11 | - | TGCAGCGTTCCAGGGGACACTGAAGCTTTCTTT | CSVPGDTEAFF
- | TRBJ2-7 | TRBV29-1 | 13 | - | TGCAGCGTTGAAGATGTCGCAGTAGCCGAGCAGTACTTC | CSVEDVAVAEQYF
- | TRBJ1-6 | TRBV9 | 15 | - | TGTGCCAGCAGCGTAGATACGGGGGATCGTTCACCCCTCCACTTT | CASSVDTGDRSPLHF
- | TRBJ2-3 | TRBV27 | 14 | - | TGTGCCAGCAGTCCTCGACCTTACACAGATACGCAGTATTTT | CASSPRPYTDTQYF
TRBD2 | TRBJ2-1 | TRBV11-2 | 12 | once | TGTGCCAGCAGCACCGGACTAGGTGAGCAGTTCTTC | CASSTGLGEQFF
- | TRBJ2-7 | TRBV13 | 12 | - | TGTGCCAGCAGCTTAGTTCCCTACGAGCAGTACTTC | CASSLVPYEQYF
TRBD1 | TRBJ1-1 | TRBV2 | 14 | - | TGTGCCAGCAGTGAGGGGACAGAGAACACTGAAGCTTTCTTT | CASSEGTENTEAFF
- | TRBJ2-7 | TRBV6-5 | 13 | once | TGTGCCGCCGAGGGCAGGGAATCCTACGAGCAGTACTTC | CAAEGRESYEQYF
- | TRBJ1-2 | TRBV20-1 | 11 | medium-sized | TGCAGGGCCGGGGCAGGCTATGGCTACACCTTC | CRAGAGYGYTF
- | TRBJ1-2 | TRBV2 | 10 | once | TGTGCCAGCGCCGACTATGGCTACACCTTC | CASADYGYTF
- | TRBJ2-5 | TRBV25-1 | 14 | - | TGTGCCAGCAGTGAAGGAGGTAGGGGAGAGACCCAGTACTTC | CASSEGGRGETQYF
TRBD1 | TRBJ2-2 | TRBV6-4 | 15 | - | TGTGCCAGCAGTTCCACGACAGGGGGCACCGGGGAGCTGTTTTTT | CASSSTTGGTGELFF
- | TRBJ2-7 | TRBV27 | 16 | - | TGTGCCAGCAGTCTCTCAGCCGTTACCCTTCAGTACGAGCAGTACTTC | CASSLSAVTLQYEQYF
TRBD2 | TRBJ2-7 | TRBV5-1 | 16 | - | TGCGCCAGCAGCCCGGCGGGGGAGCCCACTCTCTACGAGCAGTACTTC | CASSPAGEPTLYEQYF
- | TRBJ1-1 | TRBV7-2 | 17 | - | TGTGCCAGCAGCTTAGGGGACGGGGTTTGGAAGAACACTGAAGCTTTCTTT | CASSLGDGVWKNTEAFF
- | TRBJ1-1 | TRBV18 | 14 | - | TGTGCCAGCTCACCACCTAGGAAGAACACTGAAGCTTTCTTT | CASSPPRKNTEAFF
- | TRBJ2-7 | TRBV6-5 | 14 | - | TGTGCCAGCAGCGCCTTAGCGGATACCTACGAGCAGTACTTC | CASSALADTYEQYF
- | TRBJ2-1 | TRBV6-4 | 13 | few | TGTGCCAGCGGGGGCCTCTCCTACAATGAGCAGTTCTTC | CASGGLSYNEQFF
- | TRBJ2-5 | TRBV5-6 | 15 | - | TGTGCCAGCAGCTCGGGACATGAGGACGAAGAGACCCAGTACTTC | CASSSGHEDEETQYF
- | TRBJ2-2 | TRBV30 | 13 | - | TGTGCCTGGAGTGTACACTGGCCTGGGGAGCTGTTTTTT | CAWSVHWPGELFF
- | TRBJ2-1 | TRBV25-1 | 14 | - | TGTGCCAGCAGTGATTCTGGCCTCCCCAATGAGCAGTTCTTC | CASSDSGLPNEQFF
- | TRBJ1-2 | TRBV5-6 | 16 | - | TGTGCCAGCAGCTTGTCCCGGCAGGGCCCCCGTTATGGCTACACCTTC | CASSLSRQGPRYGYTF
- | TRBJ2-3 | TRBV27 | 13 | - | TGTGCCAGCACCCGACAGTACCCAGATACGCAGTATTTT | CASTRQYPDTQYF
- | TRBJ2-7 | TRBV4-1 | 12 | - | TGCGCCAGCAGCCAAGATGGTTACGAGCAGTACTTC | CASSQDGYEQYF
- | TRBJ2-1 | TRBV7-9 | 14 | few | TGTGCCAGCAGCTTAGATTACGGGTACAATGAGCAGTTCTTC | CASSLDYGYNEQFF
TRBD1 | TRBJ2-1 | TRBV27 | 15 | - | TGTGCCAGCAGTATACTACAGGGGGCGGACAATGAGCAGTTCTTC | CASSILQGADNEQFF
TRBD1 | TRBJ1-1 | TRBV5-1 | 14 | - | TGCGCCAGCAGCTTGGAAGGGGGCCTCACTGAAGCTTTCTTT | CASSLEGGLTEAFF
TRBD1 | TRBJ1-5 | TRBV4-2 | 16 | - | TGTGCCAGCAGCCAAGAGTTAGGGACAGGCAATCAGCCCCAGCATTTT | CASSQELGTGNQPQHF